Included here is one T cell receptor beta chain sequence, with context. Its antigen is unidentified. This record belongs to a study of blood T cells in healthy people across ages. Notes on the study in general: Unknown donor CMV status possibly confounded expanded clonotype changes. TCR beta diversity was tightly associated with the proportion of naive T cells.

Donors gave around 10 milliliters of peripheral blood apiece. A sample-barcoded 5' primer and a J-beta primer mix were used in a second PCR of about 7 to 12 cycles. TCRdb recomputed calls from the 5' RACE reads with MiXCR, one row per CDR3 protein. The sample records 2 million or so distinct CDR3 sequences, just under 50% being singletons. This CDR3 has 10 residues. Trimming pared 4 bases from V and 7 bases from J, leaving 7 bases between. Germline values: CDR1 SQVTM, CDR2 ANQGSEA. The TCR sequence derives from a woman aged 40 to 49 in good health. Source material: blood. V and J are TRBV29-1 and TRBJ1-2; no clear D gene. The DNA of the CDR3 is TGCAGCGTTGGGGAATCTGGCTACACCTTC. Residues: CSVGESGYTF.